A selection of T cell receptor beta chains follows, all from one sample in a study of T cells in Graves' hyperthyroidism and ophthalmopathy. From the multiplex PCR reads, TCRdb called clonotypes with MiXCR, one entry per CDR3 protein. The profile shows 330,000 or so distinct CDR3 sequences, 15% to 20% of them singletons. The sequenced sample consisted of blood. These receptors were collected from a woman aged 40 to 55 with Graves' ophthalmopathy. Both conserved end residues are part of each CDR3. Fields, in order: J gene, CDR3 length, clone size, D gene, V gene, CDR3 protein, CDR3 DNA. D genes are given only for firm matches. Size tells how often a clone was seen (once, few, many) or the class of an expanded clone, and some rows leave it out.

TRBJ2-2 16 many TRBD2 TRBV24-1 CATSDLTSGRSGELFF TGTGCCACCAGTGATTTAACTAGCGGGAGATCCGGGGAGCTGTTTTTT
TRBJ2-7 16 many TRBD2 TRBV7-8 CASSLRSASSGYEQYF TGTGCCAGCAGCTTAAGATCGGCTTCTAGCGGCTACGAGCAGTACTTC
TRBJ2-7 17 many TRBD2 TRBV6-5 CASSSSSGTSGSYEQYF TGTGCCAGCAGTTCATCTTCCGGGACTAGCGGTTCCTACGAGCAGTACTTC
TRBJ2-2 15 many TRBD1 TRBV2 CASNPTGANTGELFF TGTGCCAGCAACCCGACAGGGGCGAACACCGGGGAGCTGTTTTTT
TRBJ2-7 14 many NA TRBV5-1 CASSLGPPSGEQYF TGCGCCAGCAGCTTAGGCCCCCCCTCCGGCGAGCAGTACTTC
TRBJ2-7 16 few TRBD2 TRBV20-1 CSAAPGLAGAGYEQYF TGCAGTGCTGCACCGGGACTAGCGGGAGCAGGCTACGAGCAGTACTTC
TRBJ2-5 13 NA TRBD2 TRBV11-3 CASTSGGAETQYF TGTGCCAGCACTAGCGGGGGGGCTGAGACCCAGTACTTC
TRBJ2-7 15 NA NA TRBV11-2 CASTHYGGPAYEQYF TGTGCCAGCACCCATTACGGAGGGCCAGCCTACGAGCAGTACTTC
TRBJ1-6 15 few NA TRBV5-1 CASSLDGGGNSPLHF TGCGCCAGCAGCTTGGATGGGGGGGGTAATTCACCCCTCCACTTT
TRBJ1-1 13 many NA TRBV28 CASSRGGGTEAFF TGTGCCAGCAGTCGAGGGGGGGGCACTGAAGCTTTCTTT
TRBJ1-2 16 many NA TRBV11-2 CASSPLDGPPNYGYTF TGTGCCAGCAGCCCTCTGGACGGTCCTCCTAACTATGGCTACACCTTC
TRBJ1-5 14 many NA TRBV4-1 CASSQGHTNQPQHF TGCGCCAGCAGCCAAGGACATACCAATCAGCCCCAGCATTTT
TRBJ2-7 14 many NA TRBV30 CAWQERAKSYEQYF TGTGCCTGGCAGGAGCGGGCAAAGTCCTACGAGCAGTACTTC
TRBJ1-2 16 many NA TRBV6-5 CASSYDRRQANYGYTF TGTGCCAGCAGTTACGACCGGAGACAAGCTAACTATGGCTACACCTTC
TRBJ2-2 15 many TRBD2 TRBV28 CASTQGLDLSGELFF TGTGCCAGCACCCAAGGACTAGACCTCTCCGGGGAGCTGTTTTTT
TRBJ1-1 12 NA NA TRBV29-1 CSVPGQGVEAFF TGCAGCGTTCCGGGGCAAGGCGTTGAAGCTTTCTTT
TRBJ2-7 12 once NA TRBV27 CASRGLFYEQYF TGTGCCAGCAGGGGACTTTTCTACGAGCAGTACTTC
TRBJ2-7 13 NA NA TRBV5-6 CASSVQDSYEQYF TGTGCCAGCAGCGTACAAGACTCCTACGAGCAGTACTTC
TRBJ2-5 15 many NA TRBV14 CASSLRFYRQETQYF TGTGCCAGCAGCCTCCGCTTCTATAGACAAGAGACCCAGTACTTC
TRBJ2-5 18 many TRBD2 TRBV12-3/TRBV12-4 CASSLSLRASGYPETQYF TGTGCCAGCAGTTTATCTCTGCGGGCTAGCGGTTATCCAGAGACCCAGTACTTC
TRBJ2-1 15 NA TRBD2 TRBV12-3/TRBV12-4 CASSFTSGRLNEQFF TGTGCCAGCAGTTTTACTAGCGGACGGTTGAATGAGCAGTTCTTC
TRBJ1-1 15 NA NA TRBV27 CASSSRQVARTEAFF TGTGCCAGCAGTTCGCGACAGGTTGCCCGGACTGAAGCTTTCTTT
TRBJ2-4 16 many NA TRBV7-6 CASSLASRAAKNIQYF TGTGCCAGCAGCTTAGCGAGCAGGGCGGCCAAAAACATTCAGTACTTC
TRBJ1-1 13 many NA TRBV30 CAWRKKGDTEAFF TGTGCCTGGAGAAAGAAGGGTGACACTGAAGCTTTCTTT
TRBJ1-5 16 many NA TRBV11-2 CASSLEGARGNQPQHF TGTGCCAGCAGCTTAGAGGGGGCGCGTGGCAATCAGCCCCAGCATTTT
TRBJ2-2 15 few NA TRBV10-3 CATLGLNANTGELFF TGTGCCACCCTGGGACTCAACGCGAACACCGGGGAGCTGTTTTTT
TRBJ1-5 15 many NA TRBV6-1 CASSAYSGLNQPQHF TGTGCCAGCAGTGCTTACTCGGGTCTGAATCAGCCCCAGCATTTT
TRBJ2-5 13 many NA TRBV5-1 CASSLEGSETQYF TGCGCCAGCAGCTTAGAGGGGAGTGAGACCCAGTACTTC
TRBJ1-2 14 many NA TRBV11-2 CASSLDISSYGYTF TGTGCCAGCAGCTTAGATATCAGTTCTTATGGCTACACCTTC
TRBJ1-1 12 NA NA TRBV20-1 CSGRRMNTEAFF TGCAGTGGTAGAAGGATGAACACTGAAGCTTTCTTT
TRBJ2-5 13 many TRBD1 TRBV12-3/TRBV12-4 CASRFTGAETQYF TGTGCCAGCAGATTCACAGGGGCGGAGACCCAGTACTTC
TRBJ2-7 15 many TRBD2 TRBV2 CASSEDSLAGREQYF TGTGCCAGCAGTGAAGATAGTCTAGCGGGAAGAGAGCAGTACTTC
TRBJ1-3 16 NA NA TRBV11-2 CASSLDKDKSGNTIYF TGTGCCAGCAGCTTAGATAAGGACAAGTCTGGAAACACCATATATTTT
TRBJ2-2 14 many NA TRBV5-5 CASSLAWGTGELFF TGTGCCAGCAGCTTAGCGTGGGGGACCGGGGAGCTGTTTTTT
TRBJ2-7 15 many NA TRBV6-1 CASSQTRAQSYEQYF TGTGCCAGCAGTCAAACGAGGGCCCAATCCTACGAGCAGTACTTC
TRBJ1-1 16 NA TRBD1 TRBV27 CASSPTGGIPNTEAFF TGTGCCAGCAGTCCTACAGGGGGCATCCCCAACACTGAAGCTTTCTTT
TRBJ2-5 15 NA TRBD2 TRBV6-1 CASSKGTSGSETQYF TGTGCCAGCAGTAAGGGGACTAGCGGGAGTGAGACCCAGTACTTC
TRBJ2-7 14 NA TRBD1 TRBV7-2 CASSLDRARYEQYF TGTGCCAGCAGCCTGGACAGGGCTAGGTACGAACAGTACTTC